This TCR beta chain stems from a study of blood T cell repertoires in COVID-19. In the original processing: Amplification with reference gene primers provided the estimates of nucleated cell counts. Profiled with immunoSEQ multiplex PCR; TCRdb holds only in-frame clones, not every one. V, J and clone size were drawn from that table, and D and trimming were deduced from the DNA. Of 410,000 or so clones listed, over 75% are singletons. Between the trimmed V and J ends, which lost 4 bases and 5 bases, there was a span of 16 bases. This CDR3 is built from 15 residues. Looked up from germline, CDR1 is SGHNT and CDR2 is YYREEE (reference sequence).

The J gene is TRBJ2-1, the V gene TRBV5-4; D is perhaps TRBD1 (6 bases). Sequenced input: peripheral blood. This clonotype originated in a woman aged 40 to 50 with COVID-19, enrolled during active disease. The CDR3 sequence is CASSGRDKGNNEQFF. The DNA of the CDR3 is TGTGCCAGCAGCGGCCGGGACAAAGGTAACAATGAGCAGTTCTTC.